This entry lists 9 T cell receptor beta chains sequenced from one sample in a study of blood T cells in healthy people across ages. The use of a sample-barcoded 5' primer and a J-beta primer mix characterized a second PCR of about 7 to 12 cycles. TCRdb re-called the 5' RACE reads with MiXCR, one entry per CDR3 protein. The sample has 1.5 million to 2 million distinct CDR3 sequences; 28% are singletons. What was sequenced was blood. All receptors derive from a woman younger than 45 in good health.

The chain combines TRBV12-3 or TRBV12-4 with TRBJ2-7; TRBD2 agrees at 8 bases. The CDR3 extends over 14 amino acids. J was trimmed by 7 bases and V by 5 bases; bases with no gene match: 10. The CDR3: CASSPELAAGEQYF. In DNA form, the CDR3 reads TGTGCCAGCAGTCCGGAACTAGCGGCGGGTGAGCAGTACTTC.

Worth noting for this clonotype: It may be a read error: a sequence one base away is much more abundant. The chain uses TRBV27 and TRBJ2-5; D is unresolved. The CDR3 has 13 residues. V lost 3 bases to trimming and J lost 11 bases, with 16 bases between them. Germline-derived CDR1 and CDR2 are MNHEY and SMNVEV (reference sequence). Written as DNA, the CDR3 is TGTGCCAGCAGTTTTAATGGTCAGGATGAGCAGTACTTC. The encoded protein is CASSFNGQDEQYF.

This clonotype was detected a few times. The V gene is TRBV29-1, the J gene TRBJ1-5; D is unclear. Deletions cut 2 bases from V and 0 bases from J, with 11 bases between. Per germline, CDR1 SQVTM and CDR2 ANQGSEA. This CDR3 has 15 residues. In nucleotides, the CDR3 is TGCAGCGTTGAAATAGGCCCGTATAGCAATCAGCCCCAGCATTTT. Protein product: CSVEIGPYSNQPQHF.

Ten or more counts support this clonotype. V gene TRBV6-5 combines with J gene TRBJ1-4; D is uncertain. The CDR3 length is 12 residues. Trimming removed 6 bases at V and 3 bases at J, with 5 bases between. Germline V gene sequence: CDR1 MNHEY, CDR2 SVGAGI. The CDR3 sequence: CASRQPNEKLFF. CDR3 nucleotide sequence: TGTGCCAGCAGACAGCCTAATGAAAAACTGTTTTTT.

This clonotype was observed many times. This chain uses TRBV7-9 with TRBJ2-5; 7 nucleotides line up with TRBD2. From germline, CDR1 is SEHNR and CDR2 FQNEAQ (reference sequence). There are 15 residues in the CDR3. Losses at the gene ends were 5 bases for V and 2 bases for J; bases not matched to a gene: 8. CDR3 protein: CASSRRRERQETQYF. The CDR3 region has the DNA TGTGCCAGCAGCCGCCGGCGGGAGCGACAAGAGACCCAGTACTTC.

This clonotype showed up just a few times. This chain connects TRBV14 to TRBJ2-7; maybe TRBD2 (6 bases). Trimming pared 0 bases from V and 2 bases from J, leaving 14 bases between. The V gene's germline CDR1 is SGHDN and CDR2 FVKESK. The CDR3 length is 16 residues. The CDR3: CASSQESSVPAYEQYF. For the CDR3, the DNA is TGTGCCAGCAGCCAAGAGTCTAGCGTGCCCGCCTACGAGCAGTACTTC. Filled out from reference TRBV14 and TRBJ2-7, the complete variable domain reads EAGVTQFPSHSVIEKGQTVTLRCDPISGHDNLYWYRRVMGKEIKFLLHFVKESKQDESGMPNNRFLAERTGGTYSTLKVQPAELEDSGVYFCASSQESSVPAYEQYFGPGTRLTVT.

This clonotype appeared many times. CDR3 amino acids: CASSPTDEQNEQFF. The CDR3 bases are TGTGCCAGCTCACCAACGGACGAGCAGAATGAGCAGTTCTTC. The chain employs TRBV18 and TRBJ2-1; D is unresolved. The CDR3 length is 14 residues. Trimming took off 2 bases at V and 7 bases at J, with 12 bases between the two ends. Germline assignment: CDR1 KGHSH and CDR2 LQKENI.

The chain joins TRBV7-9 to TRBJ1-1; no firm D call. This CDR3 is 15 amino acids long. Germline V gene lookup returns CDR1 SEHNR and CDR2 FQNEAQ (reference sequence). V was clipped by 4 bases and J by 4 bases, with 16 bases between them. CDR3 region: CASSYNLGLGTEAFF. Written as DNA, the CDR3 is TGTGCCAGCAGCTATAACTTGGGTTTGGGCACTGAAGCTTTCTTT.

The chain has TRBV3-1 and TRBJ1-6; D perhaps matches TRBD1 (6 bases). V dropped 3 bases and J dropped 9 bases, with 18 bases sitting between them. The CDR3 is 16 amino acids. The germline CDR1 and CDR2 sequences are LGHDT and YNNKEL (reference sequence). The CDR3 sequence is CASSQGTRDTTSPLHF. The DNA for the CDR3 is TGTGCCAGCAGCCAGGGGACCCGGGACACCACTTCACCCCTCCACTTT.